This passage covers 19 T cell receptor beta chains from one sample sequenced in a study of T cell repertoires in cytomegalovirus infection (dated by TCRdb to between 2018 and 2021). TCRdb records Illumina HiSeq 1500 as the sequencer. TCRdb reworked the public reads: Q25 trimming with fastp, MiXCR clone assembly, productive beta chains retained. Rows with a matching CDR3 protein are joined into one entry that keeps the most common DNA and genes. The sample table contains around 100,000 distinct CDR3 sequences; only one count was recorded for approximately 17% of them. The ten largest clones add up to 8% of the sample. What was sequenced was PBMCs. These receptors were taken from a human donor in good health (CMV status not recorded). Some clones in this sample may be carry-over from other donors' samples.

This chain uses TRBV7-3 with TRBJ2-2, with TRBD1 matching over 7 bases. CDR3 size: 13 residues. Germline assignment: CDR1 SGHTA and CDR2 FQGTGA. Losses at the gene ends were 4 bases for V and 6 bases for J; bases not matched to a gene: 2. CDR3 DNA: TGTGCCAGCAGCTCGACAGGGTCCGGGGAGCTGTTTTTT. Protein sequence: CASSSTGSGELFF.

This clonotype was found a few times. The rearrangement links TRBV5-6 to TRBJ2-5, with no clear D. The CDR3 is 12 residues long. Germline CDR1 SGHDT, CDR2 YYEEEE. Deletions cut 1 base from V and 9 bases from J, with 10 bases between. Here the CDR3 reads CASSLLQAAQYF. The CDR3 DNA reads as TGTGCCAGCAGCTTGCTTCAGGCAGCCCAGTACTTC.

This clonotype was detected only a few times. V usage is TRBV20-1 and J usage is TRBJ2-1; D is ambiguous. Germline V CDR1 and CDR2: DFQATT, SNEGSKA (reference sequence). V was pared by 0 bases and J by 0 bases, with 6 bases between. The CDR3 length is 14 residues. The CDR3 loop reads CSARDRISYNEQFF. The CDR3 nucleotides read TGCAGTGCTAGAGATCGGATCTCCTACAATGAGCAGTTCTTC.

This clonotype was recorded many times. This chain joins TRBV7-9 and TRBJ2-2; no clear D gene. V was pared by 5 bases and J by 7 bases, with 11 bases between. Looked up from germline, CDR1 is SEHNR and CDR2 is FQNEAQ (reference sequence). This CDR3 is built from 13 residues. The CDR3 loop is CASSRRSIGELFF. CDR3 in DNA: TGTGCCAGCAGCCGCCGTAGTATCGGGGAGCTGTTTTTT.

The chain joins TRBV7-2 to TRBJ1-2; weak D call: TRBD1 (5 bases). The CDR3 runs 13 residues. V was trimmed by 4 bases and J by 8 bases, leaving 14 bases between them. Germline V CDR1 and CDR2: SGHTA, FQGNSA. The CDR3 DNA is TGTGCCAGCAGCTCGGATTGGGGGGGGGGCTACACCTTC. Translated: CASSSDWGGGYTF.

This clonotype turned up a few times. The chain is built from TRBV28 and TRBJ2-7, with 7 bases aligning to TRBD1. After removal of 6 bases from V and 1 base from J, the junction contained 3 bases not matched to a gene. The CDR3 spans 13 residues. Germline loops: CDR1 MDHEN, CDR2 SYDVKM. The CDR3 sequence is CASRRDSSYEQYF. In DNA, the CDR3 is TGTGCCAGCAGACGGGACAGTTCCTACGAGCAGTACTTC.

Ten or more counts support this clonotype. The genes are TRBV7-2 and TRBJ1-3; 7 bases fit TRBD1. The CDR3 is made up of 15 amino acids. J was trimmed by 4 bases and V by 5 bases; bases with no gene match: 8. The V gene's germline CDR1 is SGHTA and CDR2 FQGNSA. CDR3 in DNA: TGTGCCAGCAGCACATACAGGGGCCCGGGAAACACCATATATTTT. Translating it yields CASSTYRGPGNTIYF.

The J gene is TRBJ2-3, the V gene TRBV6-8, with D possibly being TRBD2 (5 bases). Germline V gene sequence: CDR1 MNHGY, CDR2 SAAAGT. The CDR3 totals 13 residues. Trimming left V 8 bases short and J 2 bases short, with 11 bases between. CDR3 sequence reads: CASRGLNTDTQYF. In DNA, the CDR3 is TGTGCCAGCCGAGGACTTAACACAGATACGCAGTATTTT.

The gene calls are TRBV2 and TRBJ2-3; possibly TRBD1 for D (5 bases). The germline V and J ends were trimmed by 4 bases and 5 bases, with 19 bases remaining between them. This CDR3 contains 16 residues. The germline V gene has CDR1 SNHLY and CDR2 FYNNEI. The CDR3 loop reads CASSVGAGWLKDTQYF. The CDR3 DNA reads TGTGCCAGCAGTGTAGGGGCAGGGTGGCTGAAAGATACGCAGTATTTT.

This clonotype was seen just once. A much larger clone differs by one base, so this may be a read error. The chain couples TRBV7-2 to TRBJ1-1; TRBD1 might be the D (6 bases). This CDR3 region has 15 residues. The V gene's germline CDR1 is SGHTA and CDR2 FQGNSA. DNA for the CDR3: TGTGCCTGCAGCCCAGGACAGCTCATGAACACTGAAGCTTTCTTT. This sequence encodes CACSPGQLMNTEAFF.

This clonotype appeared many times. Here the CDR3 reads CASSFSGQGAYYGYTF. Written as DNA, the CDR3 is TGTGCCAGCAGCTTTTCCGGACAGGGGGCGTACTATGGCTACACCTTC. The V and J genes are TRBV7-2 and TRBJ1-2, with 11 positions matching TRBD1. Germline CDR1 is SGHTA and CDR2 is FQGNSA. The CDR3 sequence is 16 residues long. Unmatched junction bases numbered 6, after V lost 3 bases and J lost 3 bases.

CDR3 nucleotide sequence: TGTGCCAGCAGTTTTGCGGGGACAGGGATCCTCTCTGGAAACACCATATATTTT. Its protein product is CASSFAGTGILSGNTIYF. The chain carries TRBV12-3 or TRBV12-4 and TRBJ1-3, with TRBD1 matching 9 bases. The junction had 9 bases not matched to a gene; V was cut back by 3 bases and J by 0 bases. The CDR3 length is 18 residues.

This clonotype has only one observation. The V gene is TRBV10-3, the J gene TRBJ2-1; D is possibly TRBD1 (6 bases). This CDR3 is built from 12 residues. Germline CDR1 is ENHRY and CDR2 is SYGVKD. V was shortened by 10 bases and J by 8 bases, with 15 bases between the two germline ends. The CDR3 bases are TGTGCCAGCCAAAAACAGGGCGATGAGCAGTTCTTC. Its protein is CASQKQGDEQFF.

This clonotype was counted a few times. This sequence joins TRBV2 and TRBJ2-2; 11 bases fit TRBD1. The CDR3 is 16 residues long. The V segment lost 2 bases and the J segment 7 bases; nucleotides outside the gene matches: 6. Germline values: CDR1 SNHLY, CDR2 FYNNEI. The CDR3 reads CASSESGTGGFGELFF. CDR3 nucleotide sequence: TGTGCCAGCAGTGAATCCGGGACAGGGGGATTCGGGGAGCTGTTTTTT.

The V and J genes are TRBV7-2 and TRBJ1-1; D is ambiguous. Per germline, CDR1 SGHTA and CDR2 FQGNSA. V was clipped by 0 bases and J by 3 bases, with 8 bases between them. This CDR3 spans 14 amino acids. The CDR3 sequence: CASSLARGYTEAFF. The CDR3 DNA sequence: TGTGCCAGCAGCTTAGCCCGCGGGTACACTGAAGCTTTCTTT.

As for this clonotype: A junction end diverges from the germline sequence, so it may reflect a read error. The chain joins TRBV7-9 to TRBJ1-5, with unresolved D. Germline V lookup: CDR1 SEHNR, CDR2 FQNEAQ (reference sequence). The length of the CDR3 is 13 residues. The CDR3 region has the DNA TGTCCCAGCAGCTTAAGCCTCAATCAGCCCCAGCATTTT. Its translation is CPSSLSLNQPQHF.

This clonotype has ten or more counts. This chain joins TRBV20-1 and TRBJ1-2; unclear D gene. Looked up from germline, CDR1 is DFQATT and CDR2 is SNEGSKA (reference sequence). With 0 bases removed from V and 2 bases from J, the gap between germline ends came to 7 bases. The CDR3 runs to 13 residues. CDR3 DNA sequence: TGCAGTGCTAGAGATACAGCCAACTATGGCTACACCTTC. This gives the protein CSARDTANYGYTF.

This clonotype was seen at least ten times. The chain employs TRBV28 and TRBJ1-5; D is unclear. Trimming left V 7 bases short and J 0 bases short, with 10 bases between. This CDR3 is 14 amino acids long. Germline V CDR1 and CDR2: MDHEN, SYDVKM. The CDR3 loop reads CASTTQGSNQPQHF. CDR3 in DNA: TGTGCCAGCACCACCCAAGGTAGCAATCAGCCCCAGCATTTT.

The chain recombines TRBV2 with TRBJ2-7, with D maybe TRBD1 (5 bases). The germline gives CDR1 SNHLY, CDR2 FYNNEI. Trimming cost V 4 bases and J 5 bases, with 15 bases left between them. This CDR3 spans 14 amino acids. The CDR3 nucleotides are TGTGCCAGCAGTGTGTACTCCCCCAGGGACGAGCAGTACTTC. It encodes CASSVYSPRDEQYF.